A single sample is the source of the 4 T cell receptor beta chains below, sequenced in a study of OX40 agonist ivuxolimab in advanced cancers. TCRdb keeps only in-frame clones here, not all; method: immunoSEQ multiplex PCR. The profile shows some 40,000 clones, approximately 90% of them singletons. The source was CD4+ or CD8+ T cells sorted from blood, collected in a trial of the OX40 agonist ivuxolimab. These receptors were taken from an adult with an advanced solid tumor such as melanoma, head and neck, liver or kidney cancer.

This chain links TRBV19 with TRBJ2-1, with unresolved D. This CDR3 has 12 residues. Trimming removed 2 bases from V and 5 bases from J, with 4 bases in between. Germline loops: CDR1 LNHDA, CDR2 SQIVND (reference sequence). The CDR3 loop reads CASSIIHNEQFF. In DNA, the CDR3 is TGTGCCAGTAGTATAATCCACAATGAGCAGTTCTTC.

This chain links TRBV5-4 with TRBJ2-1; a weak D match, TRBD1 (5 bases). The V and J ends lost 3 bases and 10 bases respectively, with 8 bases between them. Per the germline V gene, CDR1 is SGHNT and CDR2 is YYREEE (reference sequence). The CDR3 is 11 residues long. CDR3 DNA sequence: TGTGCCAGCAGCTCAGGGTACGAGCAGTTCTTC. It encodes CASSSGYEQFF. Complete variable domain (other parts from reference TRBV5-4 and TRBJ2-1): ETGVTQSPTHLIKTRGQQVTLRCSSQSGHNTVSWYQQALGQGPQFIFQYYREEENGRGNFPPRFSGLQFPNYSSELNVNALELDDSALYLCASSSGYEQFFGPGTRLTVL.

As concerns this clone: At one end, the junction sequence differs from germline, possibly due to a read error. This chain links TRBV19 with TRBJ2-7; a possible D gene is TRBD2 (7 bases). This CDR3 contains 13 residues. CDR1 is LNHDA and CDR2 is SQIVND in the germline V gene (reference sequence). The CDR3 spells CASSAGASSEQYF. CDR3 DNA sequence: TGTGCCAGTAGTGCGGGGGCCTCCTCCGAGCAGTACTTC.

This chain links TRBV30 with TRBJ2-5; TRBD2 aligns across 7 bases. The CDR3 runs to 15 residues. The V gene end was trimmed by 0 bases and the J gene end by 1 base; junction bases not matched to a gene: 5. The V gene's germline CDR1 is GTSNPN and CDR2 SVGIG (reference sequence). The CDR3 bases are TGTGCCTGGAGTGTGCGAGCGGGGCTCCAAGAGACCCAGTACTTC. This encodes CAWSVRAGLQETQYF.